What follows are 2 T cell receptor beta chains derived from one specimen sequenced in a study of shared clonotypes between healthy human individuals. The data were produced by immunoSEQ multiplex PCR, yet TCRdb's version contains in-frame clones alone and is incomplete. The sample holds about 1.5 million clones, about 96% seen once. Sequenced: naive CD4+ T cells sorted from blood. Subset reported: CD45RA+ positively selected. These receptor sequences come from a man aged 25 to 40 in good health.

The CDR3 DNA follows: TGTGCCAGCAGCTTATACGCGGGAGGGGCCTACGAGCAGTACTTC. This encodes CASSLYAGGAYEQYF. The V and J genes are TRBV11-2 and TRBJ2-7; 9 bases fit TRBD2. Germline V gene sequence: CDR1 SGHAT, CDR2 FQNNGV. This CDR3 has 15 amino acids. Trimming removed 2 bases from V and 2 bases from J; junction bases left unmatched: 4. Variable domain in full (rest from reference TRBV11-2 and TRBJ2-7): EAGVAQSPRYKIIEKRQSVAFWCNPISGHATLYWYQQILGQGPKLLIQFQNNGVVDDSQLPKDRFSAERLKGVDSTLKIQPAKLEDSAVYLCASSLYAGGAYEQYFGPGTRLTVT.

This chain links TRBV25-1 with TRBJ2-1, with TRBD2 matching over 8 bases. Germline lookup yields CDR1 MGHDK and CDR2 SYGVNS. This CDR3 spans 17 amino acids. V gave up 0 bases and J gave up 0 bases; unmatched junction bases: 4. CDR3 region: CASSEYSSGSSYNEQFF. In DNA form, the CDR3 reads TGTGCCAGCAGTGAATATAGCAGCGGGAGCTCCTACAATGAGCAGTTCTTC.